The next 11 T cell receptor beta chains were all read from a single sample in a study of shared T cell receptors in the human thymus. This table comes from immunoSEQ multiplex PCR, and its TCRdb copy is limited to in-frame clones, with some not included. The sample records roughly 660,000 clones, roughly 90% being singletons. These records were also assigned to another study, of human thymus T cells.

The sequenced sample consisted of thymocytes. These TCRs come from a boy under two years old with a congenital heart defect.

On this clone itself: Other DNA sequences of this sample code for an identical CDR3. V usage is TRBV20-1 and J usage is TRBJ2-3; D is undetermined. CDR1 is DFQATT and CDR2 is SNEGSKA in the germline V gene (reference sequence). V shed 3 bases and J shed 6 bases, with 4 bases lying between them. The CDR3 consists of 10 residues. The CDR3 loop is CSASGDTQYF. As DNA, the CDR3 is TGCAGTGCTAGCGGTGATACGCAGTATTTT.

The chain couples TRBV13 to TRBJ2-1; 7 positions match TRBD1. Per germline, CDR1 PRHDT and CDR2 FYEKMQ (reference sequence). CDR3 length equals 16 residues. With 5 bases clipped from V and 2 bases from J, the junction kept 9 bases outside the gene matches. CDR3 in amino acids: CASSTHRGIPYNEQFF. Here the CDR3 DNA reads TGTGCCAGCAGCACCCACAGGGGAATCCCCTACAATGAGCAGTTCTTC.

CDR3 nucleotides: TGTGCCAGTAGTATTCGGTTCGGCAGACTACTATACGGCTACACCTTC. Residues: CASSIRFGRLLYGYTF. The chain joins TRBV19 to TRBJ1-2; D remains unclear. The germline CDR1 and CDR2 sequences are LNHDA and SQIVND (reference sequence). The CDR3 length is 16 residues. V lost 3 bases and J 8 bases, leaving 22 bases between the germline ends.

V gene TRBV7-2 combines with J gene TRBJ2-7, with D possibly TRBD1 on 6 matching bases. CDR1 and CDR2 (germline): SGHTA, FQGNSA. There are 13 residues in the CDR3. V was trimmed by 0 bases and J by 6 bases, leaving 9 bases between them. This CDR3 is CASSLAGHCEQYF. The CDR3 DNA sequence: TGTGCCAGCAGCTTAGCGGGACACTGCGAGCAGTACTTC.

The chain has TRBV4-1 and TRBJ1-2; D is undetermined. The CDR3 is 17 residues long. With 5 bases removed from V and 2 bases from J, the gap between germline ends came to 21 bases. Per germline, CDR1 MGHRA and CDR2 YSYEKL. The CDR3 is CASSGGKGGNNNYGYTF. Here the CDR3 DNA reads TGCGCCAGCAGCGGCGGAAAAGGAGGCAACAACAACTATGGCTACACCTTC.

This chain uses TRBV4-1 with TRBJ1-2; 8 nucleotides align to TRBD1. The CDR3 has 15 amino acids. CDR1 is MGHRA and CDR2 is YSYEKL in the germline V gene. V lost 4 bases to trimming and J lost 4 bases; unmatched junction nucleotides: 8. CDR3 sequence (DNA): TGCGCCAGCAGCCCAGGGGCAGGGGGCGGCTATGGCTACACCTTC. As protein: CASSPGAGGGYGYTF.

CDR3 sequence reads: CASSAEGAFEAFF. DNA for the CDR3: TGTGCCAGCTCAGCTGAGGGGGCGTTTGAAGCTTTCTTT. The chain links TRBV18 to TRBJ1-1, with TRBD1 identical over 7 bases. CDR1 and CDR2 from the germline V gene are KGHSH and LQKENI. The trim removed 5 bases at V and 7 bases at J, leaving 7 bases unmatched. The CDR3 runs 13 residues.

This sequence joins TRBV11-2 and TRBJ2-2, with no clear D. Germline V gene data show CDR1 as SGHAT and CDR2 as FQNNGV. The CDR3 sequence is 15 residues long. The V end lost 2 bases, the J end lost 2 bases, and 9 bases lay between the germline ends. CDR3 in amino acids: CASSLSPRNTGELFF. In DNA form, the CDR3 reads TGTGCCAGCAGCTTATCCCCGCGCAACACCGGGGAGCTGTTTTTT. The full variable domain, rest sourced from reference TRBV11-2 and TRBJ2-2, is EAGVAQSPRYKIIEKRQSVAFWCNPISGHATLYWYQQILGQGPKLLIQFQNNGVVDDSQLPKDRFSAERLKGVDSTLKIQPAKLEDSAVYLCASSLSPRNTGELFFGEGSRLTVL.

The chain joins TRBV30 to TRBJ2-2; 7 nucleotides agree with TRBD1. The germline V gene encodes CDR1 GTSNPN and CDR2 SVGIG (reference sequence). The ends lost 0 bases at V and 7 bases at J; junction bases unmatched: 14. The CDR3 contains 17 residues. CDR3 bases: TGTGCCTGGAGTGTATGGGTGTTTGACAGGGCGGACGGGGAGCTGTTTTTT. It specifies CAWSVWVFDRADGELFF.

The chain carries TRBV28 and TRBJ1-2; no clear D gene. CDR3 length: 15 amino acids. Germline CDR1 and CDR2: MDHEN and SYDVKM. V was pared by 4 bases and J by 1 base, with 13 bases between. The CDR3 spells CASSSQALLNYGYTF. CDR3 sequence (DNA): TGTGCCAGCAGTTCGCAGGCCCTCCTTAACTATGGCTACACCTTC.

The chain couples TRBV12-5 to TRBJ1-1; the D gene is possibly TRBD1 (6 bases). V shed 0 bases and J shed 5 bases, with 13 bases lying between them. This CDR3 is 15 amino acids long. The germline gives CDR1 LGHNT, CDR2 FRNRAP. This CDR3 reads CASGLVQTGRTEAFF. The CDR3 nucleotides read TGTGCTAGTGGTTTGGTACAAACAGGGCGGACTGAAGCTTTCTTT.